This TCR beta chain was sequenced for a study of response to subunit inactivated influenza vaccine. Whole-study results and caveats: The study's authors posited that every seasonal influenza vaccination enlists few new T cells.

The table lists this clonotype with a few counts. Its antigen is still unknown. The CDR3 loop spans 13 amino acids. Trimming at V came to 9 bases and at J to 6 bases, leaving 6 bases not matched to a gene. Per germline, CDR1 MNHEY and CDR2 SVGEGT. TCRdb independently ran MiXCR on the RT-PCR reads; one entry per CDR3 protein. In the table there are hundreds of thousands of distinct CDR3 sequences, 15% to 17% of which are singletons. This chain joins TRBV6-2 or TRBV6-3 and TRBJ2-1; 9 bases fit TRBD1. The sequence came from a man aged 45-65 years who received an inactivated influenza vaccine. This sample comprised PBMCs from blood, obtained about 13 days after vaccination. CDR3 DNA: TGTGCCAGTGGACAGGGGTTCGTCAATGAGCAGTTCTTC. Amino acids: CASGQGFVNEQFF.